Below are 3 T cell receptor beta chains sequenced from a single sample in a study of technical replicates of blood from a handful of donors. The assay was immunoSEQ multiplex PCR, and TCRdb's table has in-frame clones only and misses some. The data contain 75,000 to 95,000 clones, less than 95% of them seen just once; the ten biggest clones take up around 0.3%. The sample comprised T cells isolated from PBMCs. These receptors were taken from a human donor in good health.

The chain uses TRBV5-6 and TRBJ2-1; TRBD2 matches 9 bases. CDR1 SGHDT and CDR2 YYEEEE come from the germline V gene. With 5 bases clipped from V and 11 bases from J, the junction kept 17 bases outside the gene matches. The CDR3 length is 16 residues. The DNA of the CDR3 is TGTGCCAGCAGTTACGTAGCGGGAGTGACAGATCGTAAGCAGTTCTTC. Translated: CASSYVAGVTDRKQFF.

The V gene is TRBV27, the J gene TRBJ2-7; TRBD2 is a possible D gene (6 bases). This CDR3 region has 15 residues. Between the trimmed V and J ends, which lost 8 bases and 5 bases, there was a span of 22 bases. The germline gives CDR1 MNHEY, CDR2 SMNVEV (reference sequence). The CDR3 spells CASRSRRLDPNEQYF. CDR3 nucleotides: TGTGCCAGCCGTTCTCGTCGACTAGACCCAAACGAGCAGTACTTC.

This chain connects TRBV9 to TRBJ2-7, with 7 positions matching TRBD1. The CDR3 has 16 residues. The V and J ends lost 1 base and 2 bases, in that order; junction bases with no gene match: 9. Germline V gene data show CDR1 as SGDLS and CDR2 as YYNGEE. DNA of the CDR3: TGTGCCAGCAGCGTATTTGCACAGGGGCCTACCTACGAGCAGTACTTC. Protein sequence: CASSVFAQGPTYEQYF.